This T cell receptor (beta chain) was sequenced in a study of cytomegalovirus exposure and HLA in healthy donors (dated by TCRdb to 2017 to 2019). At the level of the whole study: An earlier analysis of roughly 500 of the donors reported 276 Gb of sequence data and 95 million to 130 million unique TCR beta sequences obtained from approximately 180 million T cells. The study combined high-throughput TCR immunosequencing, statistical association of individual TCRs with disease status, and machine learning to predict cytomegalovirus infection status. A later analysis re-analyzed previously published TCR beta repertoires from several hundred donors and added high-resolution HLA genotyping to study TCR occurrence patterns. Genome-wide SNP genotypes for about 65% of the 666 donors were used in a later genetic analysis, which treated that subset as a discovery cohort. The study aimed to test whether cataloging public T cell receptors could reveal signatures of past pathogen exposure. Four to six DR-DQ haplotypes were handled as single units for association and clustering, since linkage in the cohort was strong. Across approximately 420 genotyped donors of the cohort, an average of about 240,000 unique TCR beta nucleotide sequences per donor were sequenced, and 15% to 20% of those sequences were non-productive. Both class I and class II loci were covered by HLA typing, at four-digit resolution. The genetic ancestry cluster associated with self-reported Caucasian donors included 81% of the approximately 430 genotyped donors. Using immunosequencing, the study profiled T cell repertoires from about 620 subjects and related those repertoires to cytomegalovirus serostatus. All discovery cohort repertoires had been generated on a single sequencing platform. Rather than using new phenotypic data, the later analysis identified candidate immune exposures from TCR beta sequences and from how often those sequences occurred across donors. An earlier analysis of some 600 of the donors applied high-throughput TCR beta sequencing to assess whether each TCR beta V gene segment acted as functional or pseudogenic. Donor age, sex, ethnicity and CMV serostatus were collected together with the repertoire data. Typing coverage differed by locus: A, B, C, DRB1 and DQB1 were typed in about 629-630 donors, DQA1 in 500 to 550, DPA1 in over 600, and DPB1 in just under 490. An early release that covered some 640 HLA-typed donors contained about 290 gigabases of sequencing data and about 84 million unique TCR sequences. A separate validation cohort of 100 to 150 different subjects was used in addition to the approximately 670-subject first cohort.

Study-wide findings and limitations: A later genetic analysis associated a missense DCLRE1C variant with V-gene and J-gene trimming of TCR beta chains, and an independent cohort replicated the association. The study gave a list of roughly 150 TCR beta chains associated with cytomegalovirus. A later analysis found that HLA-associated TCR beta chains were more clonally expanded and had lower generation probabilities than equally common non-associated chains. A later genetic analysis reported fewer N-insertions in productive TCRs among donors in an Asian-associated ancestry cluster than the roughly 700-donor mean. When HLA alleles, especially DR and DQ, strongly co-occurred, attributing TCR associations to individual alleles was difficult. The only immune exposure information available for the cohort was CMV serostatus. Broadly in line with IMGT annotations, most TCR beta V segments showed up in productive rearrangements about 87% or about 30% of the time in an earlier analysis of 587 of the donors. According to the authors, the approach could potentially be generalized to other disease states and immunological phenotypes. At a false discovery rate of 0.05, a later analysis linked some 18,000 TCR beta sequences to specific HLA alleles. Three of the identified cytomegalovirus-associated TCR beta chains were confirmed in vitro to be specific for cytomegalovirus antigens. Some IMGT-functional V segments, including TRBV6-2 and TRBV6-3, could not be distinguished by the 87-base-pair reads and were therefore excluded. A later analysis found that most CMV-associated TCR beta chains appeared HLA-restricted, with HLA associations seemingly driven largely by CMV exposure. In a later analysis, several top co-occurrence clusters were reported to appear linked to parvovirus B19, influenza, CMV and Epstein-Barr virus. In a later analysis, TCR association rates were found to vary across HLA loci, with the most associated TCRs seen for DRB1 alleles and the fewest for HLA-C alleles. Because some donors lacked HLA typing at each locus, the association tests relied only on the typed subset. The presence/absence analyses assumed that sequencing depth was roughly uniform across donors, and that assumption may not be true. In both the original and validation cohorts, the classifier was reported to diagnose cytomegalovirus status with high specificity and sensitivity. The sequencing pipeline was judged likely to have produced a cluster of highly shared sequence variants as a technical artifact. Linkage disequilibrium might explain the correlated functional status among segregating V segments, but an unknown experimental factor could not be ruled out. Over 15 rarely observed V segments, including chromosome 9 orphons, were excluded from the earlier analysis of about 610 of the donors because counts were too low. A further reported finding was that TCR beta sequences accurately predicted the HLA-A and HLA-B alleles for most subjects in the first cohort. This cohort had only TCR beta chains sequenced, and the lack of alpha or paired-chain data limited which features could be detected. Across donors, most TCR sequences were observed very rarely, whereas some public TCRs were present in many individuals.

The CDR3 runs 18 amino acids, cysteine and phenylalanine included. Just the 54-base CDR3 DNA is kept, in frame starting at base 1. CDR1 and CDR2, looked up from the germline V gene, are KGHSH and LQKENI. V lost 1 base and J lost 0 bases; the stretch between them is 16 bases long. With respect to this clone: The specificity of this receptor is unknown. The sample holds no much larger clone one base away, and base qualities are not on file.

The cohort consisted of some 670 healthy bone marrow donors. All cohort members were sampled while nominally healthy, although unrecorded immune exposures were likely present. CMV serostatus was positive for roughly 290 and negative for about 55% of the roughly 670 cohort members, and was not recorded for this donor. A peripheral blood sample was collected from each donor, and TCR beta sequencing was performed on peripheral blood mononuclear cells. The Qiagen DNeasy Blood Extraction Kit was used to extract genomic DNA from the blood cell samples. The protocol used for the library was the immunoSEQ multiplex PCR assay. The multiplex PCR relied on a mix of 60 forward primers for TCR Vbeta segments and 13 reverse primers for TCR Jbeta segments. Amplification of the CDR3 region of rearranged TCR beta genes was performed with a multiplex PCR assay on genomic DNA. On the Illumina HiSeq System, the amplified TCR beta libraries were sequenced as 87-base-pair reads. The authors' analysis ran thus. A later analysis tallied 70 million to 100 million unique TCR beta chains across the 610 or so repertoires, and some 12 million of those chains were shared by two or more donors. Raw reads were error-corrected and collapsed into unique sequences by a nearest-neighbor algorithm in which closely related sequences were merged to remove PCR and sequencing errors. V, D and J gene segments were assigned by aligning CDR3 sequences to IMGT reference sequences. For a sequence to be retained, a match of at least six nucleotides was required to both a V gene segment and a J gene segment. A rearrangement counted as productive if the CDR3 had no stop codons and remained in frame with V and J, and every other rearrangement counted as non-productive. CDR3 was defined according to IMGT convention as the region running from the second conserved V-encoded cysteine to the conserved J-encoded phenylalanine. The earlier analysis of about 610 of the donors excluded any sequence lacking an unambiguous match to a single V gene segment. In an earlier analysis of approximately 590 of the donors, a V segment was called functional when productive rearrangements were above 56.7%, and segregating when the standard deviation between donors exceeded 5%. To diagnose cytomegalovirus status from the catalog of TCR beta chain sequences, a statistical classification framework was built. V and J gene assignment, in a later analysis, came from comparing TCR nucleotide sequences with IMGT/GENE-DB human TR gene sequences. Using the TCRdist pipeline, a later analysis assigned CDR3 sequences along with most-parsimonious VDJ recombination scenarios. In a later analysis, each TCR beta chain was defined by its CDR3 amino acid sequence together with its V-gene family, and reads lacking a unique V-gene family were excluded. To address suspected cross-contamination and a sequencing artifact, a later analysis removed over 500 highly shared, low-generation-probability nucleotide sequences. In a later analysis, a clonal expansion index for each public chain was calculated from normalized within-repertoire ranks of inferred template counts. In a later analysis, generation probabilities were computed with a VDJ recombination model fitted to out-of-frame rearrangements, and the resulting probabilities were checked against IGoR. In a later analysis, hypergeometric tests were used to score TCR-TCR, TCR-HLA and TCR-CMV co-occurrence, with a repertoire-size bias correction applied to TCR pairs. A later analysis estimated false discovery rates by permuting HLA or CMV assignments 20 times. A later analysis grouped co-occurring TCRs with DBSCAN, adding TCRdist sequence similarity when clustering within HLA-allele-positive subsets. Co-occurrence clustering excluded repertoires with fewer than 30,000 or more than 120,000 public chains, plus five with anomalous nucleotide sharing. Held by TCRdb, this immuneACCESS table contains in-frame sequences only and omits some clones. Under half of the omission traces to an unresolved V gene where checked; the cause of the rest is unknown. That table furnishes V, J and clone size, whereas the DNA furnished D and trimming. This sample comprises some 60,000 clones, 83% of them detected only once. The top ten constitute about 1.6% of the sample.

The chain is encoded by TRBV18 joined to TRBJ1-3, with TRBD1 perhaps the D gene, on 6 matching bases. The TCR sequence derives from a human donor in good health. The sequencing sample was made of PBMCs. The CDR3 loop reads CASSPRTVDRRSGNTIYF. The bases are TGTGCCAGCTCACCACGGACAGTGGATCGTCGCTCTGGAAACACCATATATTTT.